This passage covers 26 T cell receptor beta chains from one sample sequenced in a study of T cell responses to AZD1222 COVID-19 vaccine. Generated by immunoSEQ multiplex PCR, the TCRdb table keeps only in-frame clones and is missing some. Among about 110,000 clones listed, approximately 89% were seen once. Sample: peripheral blood, taken 28 days after the second AZD1222 dose. All receptors derive from an adult who received the AZD1222 COVID-19 vaccine.

This clone was counted a few times. V is TRBV19 and J is TRBJ2-7; 10 bases fit TRBD2. V lost 1 base and J lost 9; bases outside the gene matches: 12. From germline, CDR1 is LNHDA and CDR2 SQIVND (reference sequence). The CDR3 contains 16 residues. CDR3 in DNA: TGTGCCAGTAGTATAGTAACTAGCGGGACTTCTAGCTTGCAGTACTTC. As protein: CASSIVTSGTSSLQYF.

This clone turned up a few times. This chain links TRBV6-6 with TRBJ1-5; 7 positions agree with TRBD1. Trimming at V came to 5 bases and at J to 4 bases, leaving 5 bases not matched to a gene. Germline CDR1 is MNHNY and CDR2 is SVGAGI (reference sequence). The CDR3 covers 14 residues. CDR3 DNA sequence: TGTGCCAGCAGTGCCGGGACAGTTAATCAGCCCCAGCATTTT. Translation: CASSAGTVNQPQHF.

Worth noting for this clone: The same CDR3 also results from other DNA sequences found in this sample. The J gene is TRBJ1-1, the V gene TRBV9; 9 bases align to TRBD1. Germline CDR1 SGDLS, CDR2 YYNGEE. The CDR3 is made up of 14 amino acids. V lost 2 bases, J lost 1 base, and 0 bases stayed unmatched. The DNA for the CDR3 is TGTGCCAGCAGCGTGGGACAGGGGAACACTGAAGCTTTCTTT. Its translation is CASSVGQGNTEAFF. The whole variable domain, remainder taken from reference TRBV9 and TRBJ1-1, is DSGVTQTPKHLITATGQRVTLRCSPRSGDLSVYWYQQSLDQGLQFLIQYYNGEERAKGNILERFSAQQFPDLHSELNLSSLELGDSALYFCASSVGQGNTEAFFGQGTRLTVV.

The chain uses TRBV5-1 and TRBJ2-7; the D is unclear. Trimming left V 2 bases short and J 2 bases short, with 14 bases between. Germline V gene data show CDR1 as SGHRS and CDR2 as YFSETQ. This CDR3 has 15 residues. DNA for the CDR3: TGCGCCAGCAGCTTTGGCCGGACCCGAACCTACGAGCAGTACTTC. Protein product: CASSFGRTRTYEQYF. Full variable domain (rest looked up from reference TRBV5-1 and TRBJ2-7): KAGVTQTPRYLIKTRGQQVTLSCSPISGHRSVSWYQQTPGQGLQFLFEYFSETQRNKGNFPGRFSGRQFSNSRSEMNVSTLELGDSALYLCASSFGRTRTYEQYFGPGTRLTVT.

The rearrangement joins TRBV14 to TRBJ1-2, with D perhaps matching TRBD1 (6 bases). V was shortened by 2 bases and J by 0 bases, with 16 bases between the two germline ends. The CDR3 consists of 17 residues. Per germline, CDR1 SGHDN and CDR2 FVKESK. The CDR3 nucleotides read TGTGCCAGCAGCCAAATGGCCCGGGGGGGCGCTAACTATGGCTACACCTTC. This sequence encodes CASSQMARGGANYGYTF. The full variable domain, rest sourced from reference TRBV14 and TRBJ1-2, is EAGVTQFPSHSVIEKGQTVTLRCDPISGHDNLYWYRRVMGKEIKFLLHFVKESKQDESGMPNNRFLAERTGGTYSTLKVQPAELEDSGVYFCASSQMARGGANYGYTFGSGTRLTVV.

A single count supports this clone. The chain employs TRBV3-1 (or the pseudogene TRBV3-2) and TRBJ1-2, with D possibly being TRBD1 (5 bases). The germline gives CDR1 LGHDT, CDR2 YNNKEL (reference sequence). V was trimmed by 6 bases and J by 2 bases, leaving 10 bases between them. The CDR3 extends over 13 amino acids. CDR3 sequence (DNA): TGTGCCAGCAGTCTTGACAGAAACTATGGCTACACCTTC. Amino acid sequence: CASSLDRNYGYTF.

The chain links TRBV7-2 to TRBJ1-2, with TRBD1 identical over 8 bases. Germline CDR1 is SGHTA and CDR2 is FQGNSA. Trimming removed 4 bases from V and 2 bases from J; junction bases left unmatched: 3. The CDR3 has 14 amino acids. The CDR3 region has the DNA TGTGCCAGCAGCTACGGACAGGGAAACTATGGCTACACCTTC. Translated, it gives CASSYGQGNYGYTF.

The chain couples TRBV2 to TRBJ2-2, with 8 nucleotides matching TRBD1. This CDR3 is built from 16 residues. V was pared by 6 bases and J by 2 bases, with 8 bases of the junction left unmatched. Germline V gene sequence: CDR1 SNHLY, CDR2 FYNNEI. Written as DNA, the CDR3 is TGTGCCAGCAGCGATCTTGGGACAGGAAACACCGGGGAGCTGTTTTTT. Translated, it gives CASSDLGTGNTGELFF.

Regarding this clone: A much bigger clone sits one base away, suggesting this may be a read error. J is TRBJ1-2 and V is TRBV4-3; D call uncertain. The CDR3 spans 15 residues. Germline V lookup: CDR1 LGHNA, CDR2 YSLEER. Between the trimmed V and J ends, which lost 0 bases and 2 bases, there was a span of 10 bases. CDR3 amino acids: CASSQERADNYGYTF. CDR3 sequence (DNA): TGCGCCAGCAGCCAAGAAAGGGCAGACAACTATGGCTACACCTTC.

The V and J genes are TRBV30 and TRBJ1-1; D gene unclear. With 4 bases removed from V and 5 bases from J, the gap between germline ends came to 14 bases. Germline V gene data show CDR1 as GTSNPN and CDR2 as SVGIG (reference sequence). The CDR3 is made up of 13 amino acids. The CDR3 loop is CAWNLALLTEAFF. The CDR3 region has the DNA TGTGCCTGGAACTTAGCCCTTCTTACTGAAGCTTTCTTT.

The chain uses TRBV5-1 and TRBJ2-3; 10 nucleotides line up with TRBD2. J gave up 3 bases and V 4 bases, and 8 bases lay outside the gene matches. CDR1 is SGHRS and CDR2 is YFSETQ in the germline V gene. The CDR3 is 16 residues long. CDR3 sequence (DNA): TGCGCCAGCAGCCCTACCATAGCGGGAGGAACAGATACGCAGTATTTT. It yields the protein CASSPTIAGGTDTQYF.

J is TRBJ1-3 and V is TRBV30; 11 bases are a match to TRBD1. Per germline, CDR1 GTSNPN and CDR2 SVGIG (reference sequence). The CDR3 runs 16 residues. V shed 4 bases and J 0 bases; nucleotides not matched to a gene: 5. The CDR3 DNA reads as TGTGCCTGGATGCGGACAGGGGGCGCCTCTGGAAACACCATATATTTT. Amino acid sequence: CAWMRTGGASGNTIYF.

This chain links TRBV7-2 with TRBJ2-7; 7 nucleotides agree with TRBD1. CDR3 length: 15 amino acids. The V and J ends lost 1 base and 4 bases, in that order; junction bases with no gene match: 7. The germline V gene has CDR1 SGHTA and CDR2 FQGNSA. The CDR3 spells CASSLGLGDRYEQYF. CDR3 nucleotides: TGTGCCAGCAGCTTAGGGCTCGGGGACAGATACGAGCAGTACTTC.

This rearrangement joins TRBV28 to TRBJ2-7; D is uncertain. The CDR3 runs 12 residues. Germline loops: CDR1 MDHEN, CDR2 SYDVKM. Trimming removed 5 bases at V and 5 bases at J, with 10 bases between. The CDR3 loop is CASSRPGHEQYF. The CDR3 coding sequence is TGTGCCAGCAGTCGACCTGGCCACGAGCAGTACTTC.

Written as DNA, the CDR3 is TGTGCCAGCAGCTTTGGAGGATCGAACACTGAAGCTTTCTTT. It codes for CASSFGGSNTEAFF. V and J are TRBV11-2 and TRBJ1-1; D gene ambiguous. The CDR3 covers 14 residues. Germline loops: CDR1 SGHAT, CDR2 FQNNGV. Trimming pared 3 bases from V and 1 base from J, leaving 9 bases between.

The chain is built from TRBV7-2 and TRBJ1-3; 9 bases are a match to TRBD1. Germline CDR1 reads SGHTA; CDR2 reads FQGNSA. This CDR3 has 16 amino acids. J gave up 4 bases and V 2 bases, and 6 bases lay outside the gene matches. CDR3 amino acids: CASSLQPGTGGNTIYF. DNA of the CDR3: TGTGCCAGCAGCTTACAGCCTGGGACAGGGGGAAACACCATATATTTT.

The rearrangement links TRBV10-3 to TRBJ2-5, with 7 bases lining up with TRBD2. The CDR3 extends over 14 amino acids. Germline loops: CDR1 ENHRY, CDR2 SYGVKD. V dropped 8 bases and J dropped 2; count of bases not matched to a gene: 8. CDR3 DNA: TGTGCCATCTCCCTTTCTAGCGGACAAGAGACCCAGTACTTC. It translates to CAISLSSGQETQYF.

The chain combines TRBV11-3 with TRBJ2-2, with D perhaps matching TRBD1 or TRBD2 (5 bases each). The CDR3 has 14 residues. CDR1 is SGHNT and CDR2 is YENEEA in the germline V gene. Trimming left V 3 bases short and J 3 bases short, with 8 bases between. CDR3 protein: CASSFSGHTGELFF. CDR3 in DNA: TGTGCCAGCAGCTTCTCGGGGCACACCGGGGAGCTGTTTTTT.

The chain uses TRBV30 and TRBJ2-5; D is tentatively TRBD1 or TRBD2 (5 bases each). Germline V gene data show CDR1 as GTSNPN and CDR2 as SVGIG (reference sequence). V dropped 0 bases and J dropped 1 base, with 6 bases sitting between them. This CDR3 region has 13 residues. CDR3 sequence (DNA): TGTGCCTGGAGTGTTGGGGGCCAAGAGACCCAGTACTTC. Encoded protein: CAWSVGGQETQYF. The full variable domain, completed using reference TRBV30 and TRBJ2-5, is SQTIHQWPATLVQPVGSPLSLECTVEGTSNPNLYWYRQAAGRGLQLLFYSVGIGQISSEVPQNLSASRPQDRQFILSSKKLLLSDSGFYLCAWSVGGQETQYFGPGTRLLVL.

This clone was seen once. V gene TRBV27 combines with J gene TRBJ2-1, with 12 bases lining up with TRBD1. The CDR3 runs 17 residues. CDR1 and CDR2 (germline): MNHEY, SMNVEV (reference sequence). Germline trimming cut 7 bases from V and 1 base from J; bases unmatched to any gene: 8. The CDR3 DNA reads as TGTGCCAGCAACAGGGACAGGGGGCTTTATTCCTACAATGAGCAGTTCTTC. This gives the protein CASNRDRGLYSYNEQFF.

The chain recombines TRBV21-1 with TRBJ2-7; the table's D call TRBD1 went unverified against the DNA. TRBV21-1 is tagged as a pseudogene. The CDR3 runs 16 residues. The CDR3 region is CASSKDGRQGKYEQYF. As DNA, the CDR3 is TGTGCCAGCAGCAAAGACGGACGACAGGGGAAATACGAGCAGTACTTC.

CDR3: CASSPGPGNYGYTF. As DNA, the CDR3 is TGTGCCAGCAGCCCGGGGCCGGGTAACTATGGCTACACCTTC. The genes are TRBV11-1 and TRBJ1-2; possibly TRBD1 for D (5 bases). Trimming took off 5 bases at V and 1 base at J, with 11 bases between the two ends. CDR1 and CDR2 from the germline V gene are SGHAT and FQDESV (reference sequence). The CDR3 totals 14 residues. Supplemented by reference TRBV11-1 and TRBJ1-2, the full variable domain reads EAEVAQSPRYKITEKSQAVAFWCDPISGHATLYWYRQILGQGPELLVQFQDESVVDDSQLPKDRFSAERLKGVDSTLKIQPAELGDSAMYLCASSPGPGNYGYTFGSGTRLTVV.

The chain combines TRBV7-3 with TRBJ1-2, with D perhaps TRBD1 (6 bases). V dropped 4 bases and J dropped 3 bases, with 15 bases sitting between them. Germline-derived CDR1 and CDR2 are SGHTA and FQGTGA. The CDR3 sequence is 15 residues long. The CDR3 protein is CASSSGPQGYYGYTF. The CDR3 DNA sequence: TGTGCCAGCAGCTCTGGACCCCAGGGGTACTATGGCTACACCTTC.

This sequence joins TRBV24-1 and TRBJ1-5, with D unclear. With 9 bases removed from V and 2 bases from J, the gap between germline ends came to 10 bases. Germline assignment: CDR1 KGHDR and CDR2 SFDVKD. The CDR3 has 13 residues. CDR3 amino acids: CATATGGNQPQHF. The CDR3 DNA follows: TGTGCCACCGCGACGGGCGGCAATCAGCCCCAGCATTTT.

This clone showed up just a few times. The chain carries TRBV15 and TRBJ1-6; D might be TRBD1 (5 bases). V was shortened by 5 bases and J by 8 bases, with 16 bases between the two germline ends. This CDR3 is built from 15 residues. Germline V gene sequence: CDR1 LNHNV, CDR2 YYDKDF (reference sequence). The CDR3 DNA reads TGTGCCACCAGCGCAACCGGGACGGAGGATTCACCCCTCCACTTT. Protein sequence: CATSATGTEDSPLHF. The complete variable domain, with remaining parts taken from reference TRBV15 and TRBJ1-6, reads DAMVIQNPRYQVTQFGKPVTLSCSQTLNHNVMYWYQQKSSQAPKLLFHYYDKDFNNEADTPDNFQSRRPNTSFCFLDIRSPGLGDTAMYLCATSATGTEDSPLHFGNGTRLTVT.

The chain links TRBV6-5 to TRBJ1-5; D is undetermined. The ends were cut back, 7 bases at V and 6 bases at J, with 7 bases in the middle. Germline-derived CDR1 and CDR2 are MNHEY and SVGAGI. The CDR3 sequence is 11 residues long. Here the CDR3 DNA reads TGTGCCAGCAACTTGGGTCAGCCCCAGCATTTT. It codes for CASNLGQPQHF.